This T cell receptor beta chain came from a study of blood T cell repertoires in COVID-19. Sequenced by immunoSEQ multiplex PCR; TCRdb stores in-frame clones only, minus some. Of 350,000 to 550,000 clones in the sample, 80% to 90% were seen once. This CDR3 is built from 13 residues. From germline, CDR1 is GTSNPN and CDR2 SVGIG (reference sequence). Trimming took off 2 bases at V and 1 base at J, with 5 bases between the two ends. The TCR sequence derives from a man aged 30 to 45 who had recovered from COVID-19. The chain links TRBV30 to TRBJ2-2; no definite D call. Specimen: PBMCs or T cells enriched from blood (not recorded which). The CDR3 spells CAWSSGNTGELFF. The CDR3 DNA reads as TGTGCCTGGAGTTCGGGGAACACCGGGGAGCTGTTTTTT. Filled out from reference TRBV30 and TRBJ2-2, the complete variable domain reads SQTIHQWPATLVQPVGSPLSLECTVEGTSNPNLYWYRQAAGRGLQLLFYSVGIGQISSEVPQNLSASRPQDRQFILSSKKLLLSDSGFYLCAWSSGNTGELFFGEGSRLTVL.